The 20 T cell receptor beta chains below all came from one sample that was sequenced in a study of molecular identifiers for immune sequencing clone quantification. Each CDR3 protein gets one entry after TCRdb re-called the PCR reads with MiXCR. This table holds around 460,000 distinct CDR3 sequences, roughly a fifth found once. Sequenced input: naive CD8+ T cells from blood, with Jurkat cell RNA spiked in. Noted subset: FACS-sorted CD8+CD4-CCR7+CD45RA+ naive T cells. The source of these receptors is a human donor in good health. Some libraries in this study had Jurkat cell RNA spiked in.

This chain connects TRBV20-1 to TRBJ1-4; D might be TRBD1 (6 bases). CDR3 length equals 17 residues. V shed 3 bases and J shed 0 bases, with 17 bases lying between them. CDR1 is DFQATT, CDR2 SNEGSKA, per germline (reference sequence). CDR3 amino acids: CSASRDITSPTNEKLFF. CDR3 DNA sequence: TGCAGTGCTAGCCGGGACATAACGTCTCCAACTAATGAAAAACTGTTTTTT.

A note on this clonotype: A read error is possible here, since a much larger clone lies one base away. This chain joins TRBV12-3 or TRBV12-4 and TRBJ1-4; D is ambiguous. This CDR3 is 15 amino acids long. CDR3 loop: CASSPYLATNETLFF. CDR3 nucleotide sequence: TGTGCCAGCAGTCCGTACCTTGCAACTAATGAAACACTGTTTTTT.

This chain links TRBV27 with TRBJ1-5, with a tentative D call TRBD1 (5 bases). CDR3 length: 17 amino acids. The germline V gene has CDR1 MNHEY and CDR2 SMNVEV (reference sequence). V was pared by 1 base and J by 1 base, with 14 bases between. The CDR3 nucleotides are TGTGCCAGCAGTTTATTGGGGGGACCCCAGAGCAATCAGCCCCAGCATTTT. Translating it yields CASSLLGGPQSNQPQHF.

This clonotype was observed a handful of times. The chain recombines TRBV7-9 with TRBJ2-2; TRBD1 agrees at 9 bases. Trimming removed 4 bases from V and 5 bases from J; junction bases left unmatched: 8. From germline, CDR1 is SEHNR and CDR2 FQNEAQ (reference sequence). The CDR3 is made up of 16 amino acids. The CDR3 reads CASSYEGTGRTGELFF. The CDR3 DNA reads as TGTGCCAGCAGCTACGAAGGGACAGGGAGGACCGGGGAGCTGTTTTTT.

V is TRBV30 and J is TRBJ2-7, with D possibly being TRBD1 or TRBD2 (5 bases each). Trimming stripped 3 bases from V and 3 bases from J, with 12 bases between. Germline values: CDR1 GTSNPN, CDR2 SVGIG (reference sequence). The CDR3 is 13 residues long. The DNA for the CDR3 is TGTGCCTGGAGCCGGGACGGAGGCTACGAGCAGTACTTC. This translates into CAWSRDGGYEQYF.

The table lists this clonotype with many counts. The chain combines TRBV5-6 with TRBJ2-7, with 8 positions matching TRBD2. The CDR3 spans 13 residues. Germline CDR1 and CDR2: SGHDT and YYEEEE. V dropped 7 bases and J dropped 4; count of bases not matched to a gene: 7. The CDR3 bases are TGTGCCAGCGCGGGGGGCAGGCGGTACGAGCAGTACTTC. Translation: CASAGGRRYEQYF.

CDR3 sequence reads: CASSVAPSRDSSSYNEQFF. Written as DNA, the CDR3 is TGTGCCAGCAGCGTAGCACCCAGCCGGGACTCCAGCTCCTACAATGAGCAGTTCTTC. This sequence joins TRBV9 and TRBJ2-1; maybe TRBD2 (6 bases). V lost 0 bases to trimming and J lost 0 bases, with 19 bases between them. CDR3 length: 19 amino acids. Germline V lookup: CDR1 SGDLS, CDR2 YYNGEE. Full variable domain (remainder filled in from reference TRBV9 and TRBJ2-1): DSGVTQTPKHLITATGQRVTLRCSPRSGDLSVYWYQQSLDQGLQFLIQYYNGEERAKGNILERFSAQQFPDLHSELNLSSLELGDSALYFCASSVAPSRDSSSYNEQFFGPGTRLTVL.

This clonotype was recorded at least ten times. The V and J genes are TRBV10-3 and TRBJ2-5; 7 bases align to TRBD2. The V and J ends lost 7 bases and 4 bases, in that order; junction bases with no gene match: 9. The CDR3 loop spans 14 amino acids. Germline CDR1 and CDR2: ENHRY and SYGVKD. DNA of the CDR3: TGTGCCATCAACCCTAGCGGCCCTGGAGAGACCCAGTACTTC. Translating gives CAINPSGPGETQYF.

In its sample, this clonotype was seen many times. The chain recombines TRBV7-9 with TRBJ2-5, with D possibly TRBD2 on 7 matching bases. The length of the CDR3 is 15 residues. Germline V lookup: CDR1 SEHNR, CDR2 FQNEAQ (reference sequence). Trimming stripped 5 bases from V and 4 bases from J, with 17 bases between. CDR3 loop: CASSLNREGRETQYF. Written as DNA, the CDR3 is TGTGCCAGCAGCCTCAACAGGGAGGGGCGAGAGACCCAGTACTTC.

This clonotype showed up just a few times. The chain couples TRBV5-1 to TRBJ2-7; 10 bases are a match to TRBD1. The V and J ends lost 3 bases and 5 bases, in that order; junction bases with no gene match: 8. The germline V gene has CDR1 SGHRS and CDR2 YFSETQ. The CDR3 has 15 residues. The CDR3 loop is CASSWYGTGANEQYF. The CDR3, as DNA: TGCGCCAGCAGCTGGTACGGGACAGGGGCTAACGAGCAGTACTTC.

This clonotype was counted at least ten times. The chain joins TRBV19 to TRBJ2-3; D remains ambiguous. The V end lost 6 bases, the J end lost 0 bases, and 10 bases lay between the germline ends. The length of the CDR3 is 14 residues. Germline-derived CDR1 and CDR2 are LNHDA and SQIVND (reference sequence). The CDR3 region is CASRFMASTDTQYF. The CDR3 bases are TGTGCCAGTAGGTTCATGGCTAGCACAGATACGCAGTATTTT.

This clonotype was seen ten or more times. The CDR3 bases are TGTGCCAGCAACACAGGGTCAGATACGCAGTATTTT. Its protein is CASNTGSDTQYF. This chain connects TRBV7-9 to TRBJ2-3; D might be TRBD1 (6 bases). The CDR3 loop spans 12 amino acids. CDR1 is SEHNR, CDR2 FQNEAQ, per germline (reference sequence). V was pared by 7 bases and J by 4 bases, with 9 bases between.

The rearrangement joins TRBV27 to TRBJ1-5, with TRBD1 matching over 7 bases. Germline lookup yields CDR1 MNHEY and CDR2 SMNVEV (reference sequence). The CDR3 loop spans 14 amino acids. The V gene end was trimmed by 5 bases and the J gene end by 6 bases; junction bases not matched to a gene: 7. The CDR3 DNA sequence: TGTGCCAGCAGTCCTCGAGGGGGCGGTCAGCCCCAGCATTTT. This gives the protein CASSPRGGGQPQHF.

The chain recombines TRBV19 with TRBJ2-3; D possibly corresponds to TRBD2 (5 bases). The V end lost 8 bases, the J end lost 4 bases, and 13 bases lay between the germline ends. Germline assignment: CDR1 LNHDA and CDR2 SQIVND (reference sequence). CDR3 size: 13 residues. CDR3 bases: TGTGCCAGTGCTAGCCCGGTTGCAGATACGCAGTATTTT. Its translation is CASASPVADTQYF.

This clonotype was seen only a few times. The rearrangement uses TRBV9 and TRBJ2-7; D remains ambiguous. The CDR3 is 13 residues long. Germline V gene lookup returns CDR1 SGDLS and CDR2 YYNGEE. With 0 bases removed from V and 6 bases from J, the gap between germline ends came to 10 bases. The CDR3 sequence is CASSVASLSEQYF. The CDR3 bases are TGTGCCAGCAGCGTAGCGTCCCTGAGCGAGCAGTACTTC.

In the case of this clonotype: A clone one base away is much larger, so this may be a read error. The genes are TRBV4-3 and TRBJ2-1; 8 nucleotides align to TRBD1. The CDR3 has 15 amino acids. Looked up from germline, CDR1 is LGHNA and CDR2 is YSLEER. CDR3 sequence reads: CASSQDRAGGNDQFF. The DNA of the CDR3 is TGCGCCAGCAGCCAAGATCGTGCAGGGGGCAATGATCAGTTCTTC.

This clonotype was recorded many times. CDR3: CASRDRNTEAFF. The CDR3 DNA reads as TGTGCCAGCAGGGACAGGAACACTGAAGCTTTCTTT. V and J are TRBV6-1 and TRBJ1-1, with TRBD1 as a possible D gene (6 bases). V was pared by 6 bases and J by 1 base, with 6 bases between. In germline, CDR1 is MNHNS, CDR2 SASEGT. This CDR3 is 12 amino acids long.

This clonotype was seen repeatedly, ten times or more. V is TRBV11-2 and J is TRBJ2-1; D is perhaps TRBD2 (5 bases). Deletions cut 6 bases from V and 1 base from J, with 10 bases between. CDR1 is SGHAT and CDR2 is FQNNGV in the germline V gene. The CDR3 extends over 14 amino acids. CDR3 nucleotides: TGTGCCAGCAGACCAGCGGTGTCCTACAATGAGCAGTTCTTC. Protein: CASRPAVSYNEQFF.

This clonotype was seen more than once but under ten times. The chain combines TRBV5-6 with TRBJ1-5, with 7 bases lining up with TRBD1. With 4 bases clipped from V and 3 bases from J, the junction kept 13 bases outside the gene matches. The germline V gene has CDR1 SGHDT and CDR2 YYEEEE. The CDR3 totals 17 residues. DNA of the CDR3: TGTGCCAGCAGCCGAGGGGAGGGGGCGATTCTCAATCAGCCCCAGCATTTT. As protein: CASSRGEGAILNQPQHF.

This clonotype was observed many times. The rearrangement uses TRBV5-1 and TRBJ2-7; perhaps TRBD2 as D (5 bases). CDR3 length equals 11 residues. Germline CDR1 is SGHRS and CDR2 is YFSETQ. Trimming cost V 4 bases and J 6 bases, with 8 bases left between them. This CDR3 is CASSLRGEQYF. The CDR3 DNA sequence: TGCGCCAGCAGCCTCCGGGGCGAGCAGTACTTC.